One and the same sample provided the 3 T cell receptor beta chains below, sequenced in a study of Tregs in tolerant kidney transplant recipients. Mixed chimerism was transient after nonmyeloablative marrow transplants from related graft donors. The repertoire was sequenced with immunoSEQ multiplex PCR; TCRdb's copy has only in-frame clones and lacks some. Reported are approximately 6,600 clones; the ten largest clones contain around 40%. This specimen was CD8+ T cells from blood (PBMCs), taken 12 months after the transplant. These receptors came from a human patient who received a combined kidney and bone marrow transplant. Some T cells may be supplied by the graft donor.

Regarding this clone: The sequence runs out 3 residues before the end of the CDR3; the remainder is reconstructed from the germline J gene. The chain carries TRBV20-1 and TRBJ1-1; D may be TRBD1 (5 bases). There are 16 residues in the CDR3. Between the trimmed V and J ends, which lost 2 bases and 7 bases, there was a span of 23 bases. The germline V gene encodes CDR1 DFQATT and CDR2 SNEGSKA (reference sequence). The part of the CDR3 DNA that was read is TGCAGTGCTAGATTTTGGGGAGGGGATGGTGAAAATGAA. Residues: CSARFWGGDGENE. The entire CDR3 protein reads CSARFWGGDGENEAFF.

To note about this clone: The CDR3 end lies 3 residues beyond the end of the read and is filled in from the germline J gene. The J gene is TRBJ2-1, the V gene TRBV10-3, with 14 nucleotides matching TRBD2. Germline values: CDR1 ENHRY, CDR2 SYGVKD. Trimming removed 6 bases from V and 9 bases from J; junction bases left unmatched: 4. The CDR3 contains 14 residues. CDR3 sequence: CAIRGLAGVAEQFF. The sequenced part of the CDR3 DNA is TGTGCCATCAGGGGACTAGCGGGAGTGGCTGAG.

Notes on this clone: The CDR3 is cut off 3 residues early in the read; its end comes from the germline J gene. The gene calls are TRBV18 and TRBJ2-3; D possibly corresponds to TRBD1 (7 bases). Germline V CDR1 and CDR2: KGHSH, LQKENI. Trimming removed 2 bases at V and 0 bases at J, with 18 bases between. The CDR3 runs 18 residues. The CDR3 protein is CASSPYPKTGTSTDTQYF. Partial CDR3 DNA: TGTGCCAGCTCACCATATCCTAAGACAGGGACTAGCACAGATACG. The full variable domain, its missing parts supplied by reference TRBV18 and TRBJ2-3, is NAGVMQNPRHLVRRRGQEARLRCSPMKGHSHVYWYRQLPEEGLKFMVYLQKENIIDESGMPKERFSAEFPKEGPSILRIQQVVRGDSAAYFCASSPYPKTGTSTDTQYFGPGTRLTVL.